The next 21 T cell receptor beta chains were all read from a single sample in a study of PD-1 blockade in classical Hodgkin lymphoma. Relapses following autologous stem cell transplantation were seen in all patients, with brentuximab vedotin exposure varying. Sequencing was performed with immunoSEQ multiplex PCR; in TCRdb, only in-frame clones are kept and a portion is missing. This sample carries fewer than 45,000 clones, approximately 90% of them seen once, and the ten largest clones take 4.5% to 6.5%. The sample consisted of peripheral blood mononuclear cells (PBMCs), taken before the second cycle of nivolumab. These receptor sequences come from a human donor with classical Hodgkin lymphoma.

This chain links TRBV7-9 with TRBJ2-7, with D possibly being TRBD2 (5 bases). This CDR3 comprises 16 residues. Trimming took off 5 bases at V and 5 bases at J, with 22 bases between the two ends. CDR1 SEHNR and CDR2 FQNEAQ come from the germline V gene (reference sequence). CDR3 sequence (DNA): TGTGCCAGCAGCCCAAGCAGTTGGGGAGATCTTCACGAGCAGTACTTC. It specifies CASSPSSWGDLHEQYF. The full variable domain, its missing parts supplied by reference TRBV7-9 and TRBJ2-7, is DTGVSQNPRHKITKRGQNVTFRCDPISEHNRLYWYRQTLGQGPEFLTYFQNEAQLEKSRLLSDRFSAERPKGSFSTLEIQRTEQGDSAMYLCASSPSSWGDLHEQYFGPGTRLTVT.

This clone was seen a few times. The rearrangement joins TRBV7-9 to TRBJ2-3; D remains unclear. The CDR3 is 13 amino acids. V lost 1 base and J 3 bases, leaving 5 bases between the germline ends. The germline CDR1 and CDR2 sequences are SEHNR and FQNEAQ (reference sequence). In DNA, the CDR3 is TGTGCCAGCAGCTTAGGTGAGACAGATACGCAGTATTTT. Translated: CASSLGETDTQYF.

The rearrangement uses TRBV9 and TRBJ2-7, with a tentative D call TRBD1 (5 bases). Germline V gives CDR1 SGDLS, CDR2 YYNGEE. V was clipped by 0 bases and J by 3 bases, with 10 bases between them. The CDR3 has 14 amino acids. DNA for the CDR3: TGTGCCAGCAGCGTAGAGGACAAGTTCTACGAGCAGTACTTC. Translating it yields CASSVEDKFYEQYF.

The gene calls are TRBV9 and TRBJ1-2; no clear D. V dropped 0 bases and J dropped 8 bases, with 14 bases sitting between them. Looked up from germline, CDR1 is SGDLS and CDR2 is YYNGEE. This CDR3 has 14 amino acids. For the CDR3, the DNA is TGTGCCAGCAGCGTAGGAAAGGGTATTGACGGCTACACCTTC. Protein product: CASSVGKGIDGYTF.

The chain links TRBV2 to TRBJ2-5, with D tentatively TRBD2 (6 bases). The germline V gene has CDR1 SNHLY and CDR2 FYNNEI. The ends were cut back, 7 bases at V and 7 bases at J, with 22 bases in the middle. CDR3 length: 15 residues. The CDR3 here is CASTLRERGEGTQYF. The CDR3 DNA reads TGTGCCAGCACGCTACGGGAGAGGGGAGAGGGGACCCAGTACTTC.

V usage is TRBV4-2 and J usage is TRBJ1-4; 10 nucleotides match TRBD1. Germline values: CDR1 LGHNA, CDR2 YNFKEQ. Trimming removed 0 bases from V and 10 bases from J; junction bases left unmatched: 11. The length of the CDR3 is 17 residues. CDR3 coding DNA: TGTGCCAGCAGCCAAGACCCAAAGACAGGGGGCTTTGGAAAACTGTTTTTT. It codes for CASSQDPKTGGFGKLFF.

The J gene is TRBJ1-1, the V gene TRBV6-1; a possible D gene is TRBD1 (6 bases). The germline V gene encodes CDR1 MNHNS and CDR2 SASEGT. The CDR3 runs 14 residues. The V and J ends lost 5 bases and 8 bases respectively, with 18 bases between them. CDR3 sequence: CASSNRARGFEAFF. CDR3 nucleotides: TGTGCCAGCAGTAACAGGGCGCGAGGCTTCGAAGCTTTCTTT.

The rearrangement uses TRBV7-3 and TRBJ2-1; D gene uncertain. The CDR3 has 13 residues. Germline assignment: CDR1 SGHTA and CDR2 FQGTGA. Trimming removed 5 bases at V and 6 bases at J, with 11 bases between. In nucleotides, the CDR3 is TGTGCCAGCAGCCCCAGTGGGCTCAATGAGCAGTTCTTC. Translation gives CASSPSGLNEQFF.

This chain links TRBV6-1 with TRBJ2-2, with 15 positions matching TRBD2. There are 17 residues in the CDR3. CDR1 is MNHNS and CDR2 is SASEGT in the germline V gene. V lost 4 bases, J lost 0 bases, and 0 bases stayed unmatched. This chain's CDR3 is CASSGTSGGANTGELFF. The CDR3 DNA reads TGTGCCAGCAGTGGGACTAGCGGGGGGGCGAACACCGGGGAGCTGTTTTTT.

The V and J genes are TRBV6-6 and TRBJ2-2; the match to TRBD2 covers 7 bases. The ends lost 11 bases at V and 1 base at J; junction bases unmatched: 7. This CDR3 region has 14 residues. CDR1 is MNHNY, CDR2 SVGAGI, per germline (reference sequence). The CDR3 nucleotides read TGTGCCGGCGCCTTAGCGGGGAACACCGGGGAGCTGTTTTTT. It is translated as CAGALAGNTGELFF.

This clone was counted once. The chain uses TRBV18 and TRBJ2-1; 13 nucleotides match TRBD2. The CDR3 runs 19 residues. After removal of 3 bases from V and 2 bases from J, the junction contained 10 bases not matched to a gene. Germline assignment: CDR1 KGHSH and CDR2 LQKENI. The CDR3 spells CASSPPQRLAGGPYNEQFF. CDR3 nucleotide sequence: TGTGCCAGCTCACCCCCCCAGCGACTAGCGGGAGGCCCCTACAATGAGCAGTTCTTC.

This clone was seen once. The genes are TRBV5-1 and TRBJ2-3; TRBD2 is a possible D gene (5 bases). Germline CDR1 reads SGHRS; CDR2 reads YFSETQ. This CDR3 has 14 residues. Trimming cost V 0 bases and J 5 bases, with 10 bases left between them. CDR3 nucleotides: TGCGCCAGCAGCTTGGCTAGCCCGGTAGATACGCAGTATTTT. This encodes CASSLASPVDTQYF.

The chain employs TRBV6-5 and TRBJ1-4; TRBD1 might be the D (6 bases). The CDR3 has 15 amino acids. Trimming left V 6 bases short and J 4 bases short, with 15 bases between. Germline CDR1 reads MNHEY; CDR2 reads SVGAGI. The CDR3 coding sequence is TGTGCCAGCAGACCCAGGACAGTGAATAATGAAAAACTGTTTTTT. Its translation: CASRPRTVNNEKLFF.

The rearrangement links TRBV5-1 to TRBJ2-3; D may be TRBD1 (5 bases). Germline values: CDR1 SGHRS, CDR2 YFSETQ. The CDR3 is made up of 14 amino acids. V was trimmed by 3 bases and J by 2 bases, leaving 10 bases between them. CDR3 sequence reads: CASSSRVDTDTQYF. DNA for the CDR3: TGCGCCAGCAGCTCCAGGGTTGACACAGATACGCAGTATTTT.

This rearrangement joins TRBV6-5 to TRBJ2-7; D gene unclear. The ends were cut back, 4 bases at V and 6 bases at J, with 13 bases in the middle. The CDR3 contains 13 residues. Germline V CDR1 and CDR2: MNHEY, SVGAGI. The CDR3 here is CASSLPVVGEQYF. DNA of the CDR3: TGTGCCAGCAGTTTACCTGTGGTCGGCGAGCAGTACTTC.

The CDR3 sequence: CASSGRLGDYGYTF. CDR3 DNA sequence: TGTGCCAGCAGTGGGCGGCTGGGGGACTATGGCTACACCTTC. This chain connects TRBV6-5 to TRBJ1-2, with D perhaps TRBD1 (5 bases). The germline V gene encodes CDR1 MNHEY and CDR2 SVGAGI. V lost 5 bases, J lost 3 bases, and 13 bases lay in between. This CDR3 is 14 amino acids long.

The chain uses TRBV10-1 and TRBJ2-7; 8 positions agree with TRBD1. Germline values: CDR1 WNHNN, CDR2 SYGVQD (reference sequence). This CDR3 comprises 15 residues. The trim removed 3 bases at V and 3 bases at J, leaving 7 bases unmatched. The CDR3 bases are TGCGCCAGCAGTGACCGGACAGGGAGCTTCTACGAGCAGTACTTC. Translated: CASSDRTGSFYEQYF.

The chain carries TRBV7-3 and TRBJ1-1; no reliable D call. Germline V gene lookup returns CDR1 SGHTA and CDR2 FQGTGA. The CDR3 consists of 13 residues. Trimming removed 5 bases at V and 2 bases at J, with 9 bases between. The CDR3 DNA reads as TGTGCCAGCAGCCCCAAATCCAACACTGAAGCTTTCTTT. Encoded protein: CASSPKSNTEAFF.

V gene TRBV5-5 combines with J gene TRBJ2-3; TRBD2 is a possible D gene (5 bases). The germline CDR1 and CDR2 sequences are SGHKS and YYEKEE (reference sequence). Trimming took off 2 bases at V and 3 bases at J, with 10 bases between the two ends. The CDR3 loop spans 14 amino acids. The CDR3 nucleotides are TGTGCCAGCAGCTTCCTGGGAGATACAGATACGCAGTATTTT. As protein: CASSFLGDTDTQYF.

This chain joins TRBV28 and TRBJ2-7, with a tentative D call TRBD2 (6 bases). This CDR3 is 12 amino acids long. Germline CDR1 MDHEN, CDR2 SYDVKM. V shed 5 bases and J shed 6 bases, with 11 bases lying between them. The CDR3 protein is CASSQTSFEQYF. The CDR3 DNA follows: TGTGCCAGCAGTCAGACTAGTTTCGAGCAGTACTTC. The full variable domain, its missing parts supplied by reference TRBV28 and TRBJ2-7, is DVKVTQSSRYLVKRTGEKVFLECVQDMDHENMFWYRQDPGLGLRLIYFSYDVKMKEKGDIPEGYSVSREKKERFSLILESASTNQTSMYLCASSQTSFEQYFGPGTRLTVT.

This clone appeared a few times. The chain is built from TRBV18 and TRBJ2-3; D unresolved. V dropped 3 bases and J dropped 3 bases, with 13 bases sitting between them. From germline, CDR1 is KGHSH and CDR2 LQKENI. The CDR3 extends over 15 amino acids. The CDR3 loop reads CASSPSIHRTDTQYF. DNA of the CDR3: TGTGCCAGCTCACCGTCCATTCATCGAACAGATACGCAGTATTTT.